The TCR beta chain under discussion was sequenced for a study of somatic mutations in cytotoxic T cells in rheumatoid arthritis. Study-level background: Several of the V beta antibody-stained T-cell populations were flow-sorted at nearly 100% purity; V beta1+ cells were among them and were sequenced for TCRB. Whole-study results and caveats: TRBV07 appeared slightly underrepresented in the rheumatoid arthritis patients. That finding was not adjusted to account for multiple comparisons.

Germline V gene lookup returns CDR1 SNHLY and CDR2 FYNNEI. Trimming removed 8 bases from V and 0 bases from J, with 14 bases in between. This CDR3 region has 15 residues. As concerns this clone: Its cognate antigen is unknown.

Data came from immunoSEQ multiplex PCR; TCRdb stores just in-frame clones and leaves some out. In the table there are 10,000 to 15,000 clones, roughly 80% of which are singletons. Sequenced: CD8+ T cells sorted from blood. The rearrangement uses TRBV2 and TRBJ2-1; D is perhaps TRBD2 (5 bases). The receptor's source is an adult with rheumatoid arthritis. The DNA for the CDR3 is TGTGCCAGCCCTAAGTCGGGATACTCCTACAATGAGCAGTTCTTC. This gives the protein CASPKSGYSYNEQFF.